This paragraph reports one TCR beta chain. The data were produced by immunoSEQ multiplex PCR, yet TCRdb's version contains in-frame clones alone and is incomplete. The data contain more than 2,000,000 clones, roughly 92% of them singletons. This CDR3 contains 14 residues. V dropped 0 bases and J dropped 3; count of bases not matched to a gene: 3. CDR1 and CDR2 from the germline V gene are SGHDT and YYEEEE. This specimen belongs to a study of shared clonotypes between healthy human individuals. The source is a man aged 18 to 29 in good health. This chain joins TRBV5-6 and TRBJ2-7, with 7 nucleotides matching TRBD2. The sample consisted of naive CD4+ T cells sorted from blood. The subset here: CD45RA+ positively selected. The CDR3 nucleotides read TGTGCCAGCAGCTTGGTGTCGGGAGGCTACGAGCAGTACTTC. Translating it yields CASSLVSGGYEQYF. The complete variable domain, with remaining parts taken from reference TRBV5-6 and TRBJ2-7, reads DAGVTQSPTHLIKTRGQQVTLRCSPKSGHDTVSWYQQALGQGPQFIFQYYEEEERQRGNFPDRFSGHQFPNYSSELNVNALLLGDSALYLCASSLVSGGYEQYFGPGTRLTVT.